These 25 T cell receptor beta chains share one sample of origin, sequenced in a study of beta chain features in type 1 diabetes. Sequencing targeted expressed TCRB transcripts, as all isolated RNA had been reverse transcribed. Using immunoSEQ multiplex PCR, the repertoire was profiled, and TCRdb retains in-frame clones only, with some absent. The sample consists of 600,000 to 650,000 clones, roughly a sixth of them appearing once. The sequenced material came from naive CD4+ T cells from blood. The receptors stem from a young man in good health.

This sequence joins TRBV7-9 and TRBJ2-7; D call uncertain. The CDR3 totals 13 residues. Germline CDR1 reads SEHNR; CDR2 reads FQNEAQ (reference sequence). Trimming shortened V by 5 bases and J by 5 bases, and 13 bases separated the two germline ends. The CDR3 spells CASSQDKRHEQYF. CDR3 nucleotide sequence: TGTGCCAGCAGCCAGGATAAACGGCACGAGCAGTACTTC.

This clone has a handful of counts. CDR3 nucleotide sequence: TGTGCCAGCAGTGAATATGAGGGGTTGTCCGGGGAGCTGTTTTTT. It yields the protein CASSEYEGLSGELFF. The rearrangement links TRBV25-1 to TRBJ2-2; D tentatively reads TRBD1 or TRBD2 (5 bases each). The V end was cut by 0 bases, the J end by 6 bases, with 11 bases between. The CDR3 has 15 residues. From germline, CDR1 is MGHDK and CDR2 SYGVNS. The complete variable domain, with remaining parts taken from reference TRBV25-1 and TRBJ2-2, reads EADIYQTPRYLVIGTGKKITLECSQTMGHDKMYWYQQDPGMELHLIHYSYGVNSTEKGDLSSESTVSRIRTEHFPLTLESARPSHTSQYLCASSEYEGLSGELFFGEGSRLTVL.

In DNA, the CDR3 is TGTGCCAGCAGCCAAGATCGGCAGGGGGCTTCACCCTCGGTTTTCAGCGGTCAGCCCCAGCATTTT. Its protein is CASSQDRQGASPSVFSGQPQHF. J is TRBJ1-5 and V is TRBV14; TRBD1 aligns across 8 bases. Germline V lookup: CDR1 SGHDN, CDR2 FVKESK. CDR3 length: 22 amino acids. The V segment lost 0 bases and the J segment 6 bases; nucleotides outside the gene matches: 25.

This rearrangement joins TRBV19 to TRBJ1-4; tentative D call: TRBD1 (6 bases). Deletions cut 3 bases from V and 13 bases from J, with 12 bases between. The CDR3 sequence is 12 residues long. The germline V gene has CDR1 LNHDA and CDR2 SQIVND (reference sequence). The CDR3 spells CASSMQTGGLFF. CDR3 in DNA: TGTGCCAGTAGTATGCAGACAGGCGGACTGTTTTTT.

The chain combines TRBV7-6 with TRBJ2-5; no clear D gene. Per the germline V gene, CDR1 is SGHVS and CDR2 is FNYEAQ. Trimming left V 5 bases short and J 2 bases short, with 12 bases between. CDR3 length: 14 amino acids. The CDR3 coding sequence is TGTGCCAGCAGCCCCCCAGCACAGCAAGAGACCCAGTACTTC. Protein sequence: CASSPPAQQETQYF. The whole variable domain, filled in from reference TRBV7-6 and TRBJ2-5, reads GAGVSQSPRYKVTKRGQDVALRCDPISGHVSLYWYRQALGQGPEFLTYFNYEAQQDKSGLPNDRFSAERPEGSISTLTIQRTEQRDSAMYRCASSPPAQQETQYFGPGTRLLVL.

The table lists this clone with a few counts. The V call is TRBV18, the J call TRBJ2-5; 7 bases are shared with TRBD1. The V gene's germline CDR1 is KGHSH and CDR2 LQKENI. V was pared by 0 bases and J by 1 base, with 2 bases of the junction left unmatched. This CDR3 contains 15 residues. The CDR3 region is CASSPPDRVQETQYF. CDR3 nucleotide sequence: TGTGCCAGCTCACCACCCGACAGGGTCCAAGAGACCCAGTACTTC.

This clone has more than one count but fewer than ten. V usage is TRBV21-1 and J usage is TRBJ2-3; the D call TRBD1 from the table was never checked on the DNA. TRBV21-1 is labeled a pseudogene. CDR3 length: 16 amino acids. As DNA, the CDR3 is TGTGCCAGCAGCTTCCGTTCAGGGGTCCTCACAGATACGCAGTATTTT. It encodes CASSFRSGVLTDTQYF.

This clone came up a few times. The V gene is TRBV4-2, the J gene TRBJ2-7; perhaps TRBD2 as D (5 bases). Germline values: CDR1 LGHNA, CDR2 YNFKEQ. V was trimmed by 1 base and J by 3 bases, leaving 7 bases between them. The CDR3 covers 13 residues. The CDR3 sequence: CASSQGRDYEQYF. CDR3 nucleotides: TGTGCCAGCAGCCAAGGCCGGGACTACGAGCAGTACTTC.

In this sample, this clone turned up a few times. The chain couples TRBV19 to TRBJ2-7; D is unresolved. Germline V gene data show CDR1 as LNHDA and CDR2 as SQIVND (reference sequence). V lost 2 bases to trimming and J lost 0 bases, with 14 bases between them. The CDR3 spans 16 residues. CDR3 residues: CASSISVALGSYEQYF. Written as DNA, the CDR3 is TGTGCCAGTAGTATAAGCGTGGCGCTGGGCTCCTACGAGCAGTACTTC.

This chain connects TRBV6-1 to TRBJ2-1; D is unresolved. Looked up from germline, CDR1 is MNHNS and CDR2 is SASEGT. V was clipped by 4 bases and J by 4 bases, with 11 bases between them. The CDR3 length is 14 residues. This CDR3 is CASSARNYYNEQFF. The CDR3 coding sequence is TGTGCCAGCAGTGCCCGAAACTATTACAATGAGCAGTTCTTC.

The chain has TRBV18 and TRBJ1-5; D unresolved. V lost 3 bases and J 0 bases, leaving 9 bases between the germline ends. CDR1 is KGHSH, CDR2 LQKENI, per germline. This CDR3 spans 15 amino acids. Written as DNA, the CDR3 is TGTGCCAGCTCACCGAACAGCTATAGCAATCAGCCCCAGCATTTT. It codes for CASSPNSYSNQPQHF.

V gene TRBV7-9 combines with J gene TRBJ1-1; maybe TRBD1 (5 bases). CDR1 is SEHNR and CDR2 is FQNEAQ in the germline V gene (reference sequence). This CDR3 has 14 amino acids. Trimming took off 3 bases at V and 4 bases at J, with 12 bases between the two ends. CDR3 in DNA: TGTGCCAGCAGCTTGACCCAGGGCCTCACTGAAGCTTTCTTT. Amino acids: CASSLTQGLTEAFF.

J is TRBJ2-3 and V is TRBV21-1. TRBV21-1 represents a pseudogene. CDR3 length: 14 amino acids. The DNA of the CDR3 is TGTGCCAGCCCGGGGGCTTCTAGCACAGATACGCAGTATTTT. Translating it yields CASPGASSTDTQYF.

A few counts support this clone. This chain connects TRBV28 to TRBJ2-6; the D gene is possibly TRBD2 (5 bases). In germline, CDR1 is MDHEN, CDR2 SYDVKM. V lost 8 bases to trimming and J lost 4 bases, with 18 bases between them. This CDR3 spans 16 amino acids. CDR3 loop: CASSSSGGTGANVLTF. CDR3 DNA sequence: TGTGCCAGCTCCTCGTCCGGAGGAACAGGGGCCAACGTCCTGACTTTC.

The rearrangement joins TRBV9 to TRBJ2-7; 9 nucleotides match TRBD2. The germline CDR1 and CDR2 sequences are SGDLS and YYNGEE. This CDR3 is 19 amino acids long. J was trimmed by 5 bases and V by 0 bases; bases with no gene match: 18. This chain's CDR3 is CASSVGRWREGRGIDEQYF. CDR3 nucleotides: TGTGCCAGCAGCGTAGGACGGTGGCGGGAGGGAAGAGGGATCGACGAGCAGTACTTC.

This clone occurred a few times. The J gene is TRBJ2-7, the V gene TRBV18, with a weak D call TRBD2 (5 bases). The germline gives CDR1 KGHSH, CDR2 LQKENI. V dropped 4 bases and J dropped 0 bases, with 7 bases sitting between them. This CDR3 contains 13 residues. The CDR3 spells CASSQGSSYEQYF. The CDR3 bases are TGTGCCAGCTCACAAGGGAGCTCCTACGAGCAGTACTTC. The whole variable domain, remainder taken from reference TRBV18 and TRBJ2-7, is NAGVMQNPRHLVRRRGQEARLRCSPMKGHSHVYWYRQLPEEGLKFMVYLQKENIIDESGMPKERFSAEFPKEGPSILRIQQVVRGDSAAYFCASSQGSSYEQYFGPGTRLTVT.

The V gene is TRBV11-3, the J gene TRBJ2-2; perhaps D is TRBD1 or TRBD2 (6 bases each). CDR3 length: 16 amino acids. V dropped 3 bases and J dropped 3 bases, with 14 bases sitting between them. Germline V gene data show CDR1 as SGHNT and CDR2 as YENEEA. The CDR3 DNA reads as TGTGCCAGCAGCTTGGGACTGGGGGCGGACACCGGGGAGCTGTTTTTT. This gives the protein CASSLGLGADTGELFF. Complete variable domain (other parts from reference TRBV11-3 and TRBJ2-2): EAGVVQSPRYKIIEKKQPVAFWCNPISGHNTLYWYLQNLGQGPELLIRYENEEAVDDSQLPKDRFSAERLKGVDSTLKIQPAELGDSAVYLCASSLGLGADTGELFFGEGSRLTVL.

This chain uses TRBV30 with TRBJ2-3; unclear D gene. V was cut by 0 bases and J by 6 bases, with 13 bases left in between. Looked up from germline, CDR1 is GTSNPN and CDR2 is SVGIG (reference sequence). The CDR3 covers 14 residues. The CDR3 sequence: CAWSVATTKDTQYF. In DNA, the CDR3 is TGTGCCTGGAGTGTAGCGACAACAAAGGATACGCAGTATTTT.

V and J are TRBV4-2 and TRBJ2-7, with D maybe TRBD1 (5 bases). The V gene's germline CDR1 is LGHNA and CDR2 YNFKEQ. V lost 0 bases to trimming and J lost 3 bases, with 9 bases between them. The CDR3 loop spans 14 amino acids. The CDR3 coding sequence is TGTGCCAGCAGCCAAGATCCAGGGATCTACGAGCAGTACTTC. Translated, it gives CASSQDPGIYEQYF.

The rearrangement joins TRBV6-1 to TRBJ2-2; D gene ambiguous. Germline CDR1 is MNHNS and CDR2 is SASEGT. The CDR3 is 14 amino acids. With 5 bases removed from V and 5 bases from J, the gap between germline ends came to 12 bases. CDR3 amino acids: CASSRDGVTGELFF. The DNA for the CDR3 is TGTGCCAGCAGTAGGGATGGTGTGACCGGGGAGCTGTTTTTT.

CDR3 in amino acids: CASRDSSGNTIYF. DNA for the CDR3: TGTGCCAGCCGGGACAGCTCTGGAAACACCATATATTTT. The chain joins TRBV28 to TRBJ1-3, with 7 bases fitting TRBD1. CDR1 and CDR2 (germline): MDHEN, SYDVKM. V lost 8 bases, J lost 0 bases, and 1 base stayed unmatched. The CDR3 runs to 13 residues.

This clone was observed a few times. This sequence joins TRBV5-1 and TRBJ1-1; 12 nucleotides align to TRBD1. The CDR3 consists of 18 residues. Germline V gene sequence: CDR1 SGHRS, CDR2 YFSETQ. V was pared by 3 bases and J by 0 bases, with 9 bases of the junction left unmatched. Here the CDR3 reads CASSSPGTGGAVNTEAFF. DNA for the CDR3: TGCGCCAGCAGCTCCCCCGGGACAGGGGGCGCGGTGAACACTGAAGCTTTCTTT.

This clone appeared a few times. V is TRBV7-2 and J is TRBJ2-1; D unclear. The CDR3 covers 13 residues. Trimming stripped 4 bases from V and 12 bases from J, with 16 bases between. Germline V gene data show CDR1 as SGHTA and CDR2 as FQGNSA. This chain's CDR3 is CASSSPPSQVQFF. The CDR3 region has the DNA TGTGCCAGCAGCTCTCCGCCGTCGCAAGTGCAGTTCTTC.

This sequence joins TRBV5-1 and TRBJ2-5; D uncertain. This CDR3 region has 14 residues. The germline V gene has CDR1 SGHRS and CDR2 YFSETQ. Trimming stripped 0 bases from V and 4 bases from J, with 10 bases between. The CDR3 DNA follows: TGCGCCAGCAGCTTGGCCAACCCCCGAGAGACCCAGTACTTC. It specifies CASSLANPRETQYF.

This clone appeared a few times. This chain joins TRBV4-2 and TRBJ2-1; maybe TRBD2 (7 bases). Trimming stripped 0 bases from V and 1 base from J, with 19 bases between. The CDR3 covers 19 residues. CDR1 and CDR2 from the germline V gene are LGHNA and YNFKEQ. The CDR3 DNA follows: TGTGCCAGCAGCCAAGATCCGGGGGGCGGGCCTCAATCCTACAATGAGCAGTTCTTC. This codes for CASSQDPGGGPQSYNEQFF.